This TCR beta chain is drawn from a study of cytotoxic CD8 clonotypes in ibrutinib-treated CLL. The study's findings and limits: Rising at ibrutinib response, clonality subsequently fell back toward baseline at progression. Pretreatment clonality was elevated relative to age-matched healthy donors and paralleled circulating CD8+ T-cell counts.

The trim removed 2 bases at V and 3 bases at J, leaving 8 bases unmatched. CDR1 SGHDN and CDR2 FVKESK come from the germline V gene. The CDR3 has 16 amino acids. Frozen PBMC stocks contributed approximately 2.1 micrograms of genomic DNA to the TCR beta libraries. As concerns this clone: The antigen is undetermined.

Sequencing was performed with immunoSEQ multiplex PCR; in TCRdb, only in-frame clones are kept and a portion is missing. The table lists 250,000 to 350,000 clones, around 76% of them singletons. Sample: PBMCs, taken at disease progression, from a patient treated with ibrutinib. The chain recombines TRBV14 with TRBJ1-2; 8 positions agree with TRBD1. This receptor was identified in a human donor with chronic lymphocytic leukemia. CDR3 protein: CASSQSGQGRYYGYTF. In nucleotides, the CDR3 is TGTGCCAGCAGCCAAAGCGGACAGGGCCGTTACTATGGCTACACCTTC.